Each of the 13 T cell receptor beta chains below was sequenced from the same sample in a study of T cells after yellow fever vaccination. TCRdb independently ran MiXCR on the 5' RACE reads; one entry per CDR3 protein. The data show 340,000 or so distinct CDR3 sequences, approximately 12% seen once. Material: CD4+ T cells sorted from PBMCs, obtained 15 days after the yellow fever booster vaccination. These receptors originate from a man aged 18 to 30 who received the YFV17D yellow fever vaccine.

This clonotype appeared a few times. The chain uses TRBV3-1 and TRBJ1-2; D possibly corresponds to TRBD1 (5 bases). The V end was cut by 5 bases, the J end by 5 bases, with 15 bases between. The CDR3 runs to 14 residues. Germline CDR1 reads LGHDT; CDR2 reads YNNKEL (reference sequence). The CDR3 bases are TGTGCCAGCAGCGTCACAGGTTTCGAGTATGGCTACACCTTC. Protein sequence: CASSVTGFEYGYTF.

In this sample, this clonotype turned up a few times. This chain connects TRBV7-2 to TRBJ2-7; D is uncertain. Trimming pared 6 bases from V and 2 bases from J, leaving 20 bases between. This CDR3 has 16 amino acids. Looked up from germline, CDR1 is SGHTA and CDR2 is FQGNSA. DNA for the CDR3: TGTGCCAGCAGTCGGACCCACAGAGCACAACCCTACGAGCAGTACTTC. Protein product: CASSRTHRAQPYEQYF.

This chain connects TRBV10-3 to TRBJ1-4; no firm D call. The V and J ends lost 10 bases and 5 bases respectively, with 17 bases between them. This CDR3 comprises 14 residues. CDR1 is ENHRY and CDR2 is SYGVKD in the germline V gene. The chain's CDR3 is CATSGRIENEKLFF. Here the CDR3 DNA reads TGTGCCACCTCCGGCAGGATAGAAAATGAAAAACTGTTTTTT.

The chain is built from TRBV19 and TRBJ1-3; maybe TRBD1 (6 bases). V was cut by 5 bases and J by 4 bases, with 15 bases left in between. CDR1 is LNHDA, CDR2 SQIVND, per germline (reference sequence). The CDR3 is 15 amino acids. The CDR3 reads CASSRRQALGNTIYF. DNA for the CDR3: TGTGCCAGTAGTCGTCGACAGGCCCTCGGAAACACCATATATTTT.

This chain connects TRBV5-1 to TRBJ2-2; D not certain. Per germline, CDR1 SGHRS and CDR2 YFSETQ. The CDR3 has 15 residues. V lost 1 base to trimming and J lost 0 bases, with 7 bases between them. The CDR3 DNA reads TGCGCCAGCAGCTTGAGCTCGGCGAACACCGGGGAGCTGTTTTTT. Translating gives CASSLSSANTGELFF.

This clonotype was detected a few times. The J gene is TRBJ2-3, the V gene TRBV12-3 or TRBV12-4; TRBD2 aligns across 9 bases. Trimming cost V 7 bases and J 4 bases; bases outside gene matches: 15. The CDR3 is 17 amino acids. The CDR3 DNA is TGTGCCAGCACCCCTCTTTGGGGTAGCGGGGGTCCAGATACGCAGTATTTT. This gives the protein CASTPLWGSGGPDTQYF.

This chain uses TRBV20-1 with TRBJ2-3; 8 bases map to TRBD2. V shed 5 bases and J 0 bases; nucleotides not matched to a gene: 10. This CDR3 is built from 16 residues. The germline CDR1 and CDR2 sequences are DFQATT and SNEGSKA (reference sequence). The CDR3 sequence is CSAQEASGRSTDTQYF. The CDR3 DNA is TGCAGTGCTCAAGAGGCTAGCGGGCGAAGCACAGATACGCAGTATTTT.

This clonotype was recorded many times. The rearrangement links TRBV27 to TRBJ1-3; the D gene is possibly TRBD1 (6 bases). Trimming removed 0 bases at V and 0 bases at J, with 15 bases between. CDR3 length equals 18 residues. The germline gives CDR1 MNHEY, CDR2 SMNVEV (reference sequence). The DNA for the CDR3 is TGTGCCAGCAGTTTATCGGGTACAGGGCCCCGCTCTGGAAACACCATATATTTT. Its translation is CASSLSGTGPRSGNTIYF.

The chain recombines TRBV7-3 with TRBJ2-7; either TRBD1 or TRBD2 may fit D (6 bases each). Per the germline V gene, CDR1 is SGHTA and CDR2 is FQGTGA. V lost 5 bases and J 2 bases, leaving 13 bases between the germline ends. This CDR3 has 14 amino acids. CDR3 DNA sequence: TGTGCCAGCAGCCCACCGGGGGCCCCCTACGAGCAGTACTTC. Translated, it gives CASSPPGAPYEQYF.

This clonotype was picked up a small number of times. This sequence joins TRBV10-3 and TRBJ1-4; D perhaps matches TRBD1 (6 bases). The germline V gene encodes CDR1 ENHRY and CDR2 SYGVKD. CDR3 size: 13 residues. The V and J ends lost 7 bases and 7 bases respectively, with 13 bases between them. CDR3 sequence reads: CAIKGGLTEKLFF. The CDR3 DNA is TGTGCCATCAAGGGGGGGCTTACTGAAAAACTGTTTTTT.

This chain uses TRBV4-1 with TRBJ2-1; D is ambiguous. Germline V CDR1 and CDR2: MGHRA, YSYEKL. The CDR3 sequence is 15 residues long. The ends were cut back, 2 bases at V and 2 bases at J, with 10 bases in the middle. CDR3 DNA: TGCGCCAGCAGCCAAAGGGTAGTTGCCTACAATGAGCAGTTCTTC. Encoded protein: CASSQRVVAYNEQFF.

This clonotype came up a few times. This rearrangement joins TRBV12-3 or TRBV12-4 to TRBJ2-2; 16 bases align to TRBD2. The CDR3 has 18 amino acids. The V and J ends lost 4 bases and 0 bases, in that order; junction bases with no gene match: 2. The CDR3 nucleotides are TGTGCCAGCAGTTGGGGACTAGCGGGGGGGTCGAACACCGGGGAGCTGTTTTTT. As protein: CASSWGLAGGSNTGELFF.

This clonotype turned up a few times. V gene TRBV7-2 combines with J gene TRBJ2-2, with 9 bases matching TRBD2. V lost 4 bases to trimming and J lost 6 bases; unmatched junction nucleotides: 6. Germline values: CDR1 SGHTA, CDR2 FQGNSA. The CDR3 has 15 amino acids. The CDR3 DNA reads TGTGCCAGCAGCTCCATAGCGGGGGCCCCCGGGGAGCTGTTTTTT. This gives the protein CASSSIAGAPGELFF.